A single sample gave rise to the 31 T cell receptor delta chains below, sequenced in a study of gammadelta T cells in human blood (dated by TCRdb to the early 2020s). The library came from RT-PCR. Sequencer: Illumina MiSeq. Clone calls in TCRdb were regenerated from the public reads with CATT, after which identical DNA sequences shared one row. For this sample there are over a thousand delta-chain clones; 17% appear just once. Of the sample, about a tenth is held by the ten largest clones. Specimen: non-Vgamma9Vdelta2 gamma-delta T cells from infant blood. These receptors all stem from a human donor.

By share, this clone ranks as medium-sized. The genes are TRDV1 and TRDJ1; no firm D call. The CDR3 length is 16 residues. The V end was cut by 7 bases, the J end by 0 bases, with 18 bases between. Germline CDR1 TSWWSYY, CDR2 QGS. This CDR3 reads CALVSSLSSYTDKLIF. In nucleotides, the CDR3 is TGTGCTCTTGTCTCATCTTTATCCTCTTACACCGATAAACTCATCTTT.

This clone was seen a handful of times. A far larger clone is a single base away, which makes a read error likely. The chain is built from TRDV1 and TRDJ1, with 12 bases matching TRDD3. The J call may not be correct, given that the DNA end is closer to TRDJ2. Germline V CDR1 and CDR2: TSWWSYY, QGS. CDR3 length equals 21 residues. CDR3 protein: CALGVQSPSYRALGDTDKLFF. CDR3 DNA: TGTGCTCTTGGGGTGCAGTCGCCTTCCTACCGGGCACTGGGGGATACCGATAAACTCTTCTTT.

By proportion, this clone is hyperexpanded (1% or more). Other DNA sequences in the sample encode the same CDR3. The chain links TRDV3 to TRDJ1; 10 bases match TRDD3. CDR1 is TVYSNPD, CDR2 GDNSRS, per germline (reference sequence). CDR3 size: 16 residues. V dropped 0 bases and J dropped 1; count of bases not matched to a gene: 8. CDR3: CAFSGGYNSFTDKLIF. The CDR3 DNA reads TGTGCCTTTAGTGGGGGATACAATAGCTTCACCGATAAACTCATCTTT.

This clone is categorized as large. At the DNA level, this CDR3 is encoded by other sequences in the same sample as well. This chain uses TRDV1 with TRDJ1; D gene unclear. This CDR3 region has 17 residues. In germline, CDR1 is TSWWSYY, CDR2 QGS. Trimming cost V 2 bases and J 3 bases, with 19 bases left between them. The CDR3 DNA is TGTGCTCTTGGGGAAATATCTCCCCAGCGGGCATCCGATAAACTCATCTTT. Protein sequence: CALGEISPQRASDKLIF.

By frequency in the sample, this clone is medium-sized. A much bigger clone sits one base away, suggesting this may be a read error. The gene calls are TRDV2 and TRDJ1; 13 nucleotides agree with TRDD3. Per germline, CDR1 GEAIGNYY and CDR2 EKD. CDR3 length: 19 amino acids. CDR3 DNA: TGTGCCTGTAACACCGGTTCTTACTGGGGGATACGATACACCGATAAACTCATCTTT. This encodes CACNTGSYWGIRYTDKLIF.

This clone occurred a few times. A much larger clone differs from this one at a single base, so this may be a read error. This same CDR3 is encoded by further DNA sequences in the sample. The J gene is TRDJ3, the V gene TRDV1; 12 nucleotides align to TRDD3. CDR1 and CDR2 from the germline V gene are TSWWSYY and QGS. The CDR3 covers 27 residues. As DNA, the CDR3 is TGTGCTCTTGGGGACCCAGGGCCTTCCTACGGAAACCTGGGGGATACGCCCCTCTCCTGGGACACCCGTCAGATGTTTTTC. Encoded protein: CALGDPGPSYGNLGDTPLSWDTRQMFF.

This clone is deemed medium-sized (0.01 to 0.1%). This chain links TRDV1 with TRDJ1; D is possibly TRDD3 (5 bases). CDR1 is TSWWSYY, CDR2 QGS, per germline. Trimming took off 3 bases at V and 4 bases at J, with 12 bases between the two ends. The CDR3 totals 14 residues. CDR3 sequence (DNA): TGTGCTCTTGGGGACCCGGGGGCCAACGATAAACTCATCTTT. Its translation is CALGDPGANDKLIF.

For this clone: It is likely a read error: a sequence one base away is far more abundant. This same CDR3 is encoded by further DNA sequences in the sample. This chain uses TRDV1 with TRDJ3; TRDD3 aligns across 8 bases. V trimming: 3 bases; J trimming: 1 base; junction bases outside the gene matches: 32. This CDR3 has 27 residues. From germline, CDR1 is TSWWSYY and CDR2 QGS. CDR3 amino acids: CALGEARTQPILRLLGGPSWDTRQMFF. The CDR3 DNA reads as TGTGCTCTTGGGGAGGCACGCACGCAGCCAATCCTACGTCTACTGGGGGGCCCATCCTGGGACACCCGACAGATGTTTTTC.

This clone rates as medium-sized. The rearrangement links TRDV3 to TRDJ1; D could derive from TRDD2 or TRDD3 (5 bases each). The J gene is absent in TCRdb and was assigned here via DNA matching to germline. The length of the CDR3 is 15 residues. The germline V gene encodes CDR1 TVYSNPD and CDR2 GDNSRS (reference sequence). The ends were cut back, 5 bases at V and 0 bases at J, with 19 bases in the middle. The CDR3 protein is CALPNTRGDTDKLIF. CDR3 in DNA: TGTGCCCTTCCGAACACCCGGGGGGACACCGATAAACTCATCTTT.

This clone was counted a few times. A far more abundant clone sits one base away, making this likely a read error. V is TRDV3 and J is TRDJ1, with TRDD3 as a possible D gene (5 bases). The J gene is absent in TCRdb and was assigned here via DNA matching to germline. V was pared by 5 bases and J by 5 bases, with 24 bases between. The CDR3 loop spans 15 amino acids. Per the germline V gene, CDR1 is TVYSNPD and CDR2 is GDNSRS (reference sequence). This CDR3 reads CAQKDRIWRDDKLIF. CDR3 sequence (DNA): TGTGCCCAAAAGGATAGGATATGGAGGGATGATAAACTCATCTTT.

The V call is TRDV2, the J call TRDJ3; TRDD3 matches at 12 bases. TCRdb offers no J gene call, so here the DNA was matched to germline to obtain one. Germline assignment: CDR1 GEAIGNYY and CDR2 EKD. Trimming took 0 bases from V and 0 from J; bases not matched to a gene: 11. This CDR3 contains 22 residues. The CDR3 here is CACDTKILGDTLSSWDTRQMFF. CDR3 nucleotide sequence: TGTGCCTGTGACACCAAGATACTGGGGGATACCCTGAGCTCCTGGGACACCCGACAGATGTTTTTC.

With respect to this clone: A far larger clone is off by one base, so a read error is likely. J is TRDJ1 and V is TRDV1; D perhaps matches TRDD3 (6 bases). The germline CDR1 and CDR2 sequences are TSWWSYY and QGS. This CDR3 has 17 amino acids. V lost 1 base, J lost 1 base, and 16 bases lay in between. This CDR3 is CALGEPLPGDFTDKLIF. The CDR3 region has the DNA TGTGCTCTTGGGGAACCCCTCCCGGGGGACTTCACCGATAAACTCATCTTT.

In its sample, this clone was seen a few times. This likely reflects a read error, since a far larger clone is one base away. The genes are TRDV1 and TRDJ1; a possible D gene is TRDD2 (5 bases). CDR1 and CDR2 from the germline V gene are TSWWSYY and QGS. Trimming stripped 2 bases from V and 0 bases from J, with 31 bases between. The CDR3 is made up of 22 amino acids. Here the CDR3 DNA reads TGTGCTCTTGGGGAATACGGTATCCCTCCTAACTTTTGGGAGACTTACACCGATAAACTCATCTTT. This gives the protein CALGEYGIPPNFWETYTDKLIF.

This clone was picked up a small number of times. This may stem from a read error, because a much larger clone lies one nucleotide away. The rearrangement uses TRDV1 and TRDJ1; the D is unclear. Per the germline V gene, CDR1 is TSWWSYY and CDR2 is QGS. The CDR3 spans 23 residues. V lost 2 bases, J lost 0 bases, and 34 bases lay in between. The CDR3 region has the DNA TGTGCTCTTGGGGAAAGGTCAAGGCGCCTTGCGGACCTTTCCACGCCCTACACCGATAAACTCATCTTT. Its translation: CALGERSRRLADLSTPYTDKLIF.

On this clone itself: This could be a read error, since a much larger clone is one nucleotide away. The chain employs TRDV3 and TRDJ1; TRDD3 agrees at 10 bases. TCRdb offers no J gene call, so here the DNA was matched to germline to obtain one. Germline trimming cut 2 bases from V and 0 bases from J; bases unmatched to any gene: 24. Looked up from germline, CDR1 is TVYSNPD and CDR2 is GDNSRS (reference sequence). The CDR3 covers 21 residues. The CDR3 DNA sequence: TGTGCCTTTTTAAGAGCCGCGGGTTTCTGGGGGATAATCGGCTACACCGATAAACTCATCTTT. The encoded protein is CAFLRAAGFWGIIGYTDKLIF.

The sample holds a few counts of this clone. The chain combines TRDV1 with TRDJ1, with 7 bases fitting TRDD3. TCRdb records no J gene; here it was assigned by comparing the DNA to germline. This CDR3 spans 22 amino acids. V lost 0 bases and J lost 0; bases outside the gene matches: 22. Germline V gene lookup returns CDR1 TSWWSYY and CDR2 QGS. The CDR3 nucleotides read TGTGCTCTTGGGGAACTTGTAGGGGGGTACTTTTGGGGGAGGTTCTACACCGATAAACTCATCTTT. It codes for CALGELVGGYFWGRFYTDKLIF.

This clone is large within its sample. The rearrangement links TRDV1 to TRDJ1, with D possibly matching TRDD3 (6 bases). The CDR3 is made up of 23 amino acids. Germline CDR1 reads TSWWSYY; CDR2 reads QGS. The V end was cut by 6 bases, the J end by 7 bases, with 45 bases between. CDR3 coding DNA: TGTGCTCTTGGAAACTTGGCCACTACTAATTTTATTGGGGGCCGAGCCGAGTGGGGTAAACTCATCTTT. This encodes CALGNLATTNFIGGRAEWGKLIF.

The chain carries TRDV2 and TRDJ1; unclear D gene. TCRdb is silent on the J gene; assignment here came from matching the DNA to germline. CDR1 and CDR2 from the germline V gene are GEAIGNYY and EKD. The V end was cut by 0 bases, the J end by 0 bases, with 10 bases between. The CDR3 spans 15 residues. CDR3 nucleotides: TGTGCCTGTGACACCGGCATCCTGTACACCGATAAACTCATCTTT. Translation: CACDTGILYTDKLIF.

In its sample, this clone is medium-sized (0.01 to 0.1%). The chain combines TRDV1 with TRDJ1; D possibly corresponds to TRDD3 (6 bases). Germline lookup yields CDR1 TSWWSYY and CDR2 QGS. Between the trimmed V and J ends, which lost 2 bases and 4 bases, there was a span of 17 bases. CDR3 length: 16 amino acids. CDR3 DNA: TGTGCTCTTGGGGAAAATTGGGTACTGGGACGCGATAAACTCATCTTT. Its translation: CALGENWVLGRDKLIF.

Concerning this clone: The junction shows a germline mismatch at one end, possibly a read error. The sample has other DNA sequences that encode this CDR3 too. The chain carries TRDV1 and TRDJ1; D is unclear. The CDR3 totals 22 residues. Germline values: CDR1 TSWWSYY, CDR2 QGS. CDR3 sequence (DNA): TGTGCTCTTGGGGAAGAAAGGATTAGTCGTCCGAGTTGGACAAGGTACACCGATAAGCTCATCTTT. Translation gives CALGEERISRPSWTRYTDKLIF.

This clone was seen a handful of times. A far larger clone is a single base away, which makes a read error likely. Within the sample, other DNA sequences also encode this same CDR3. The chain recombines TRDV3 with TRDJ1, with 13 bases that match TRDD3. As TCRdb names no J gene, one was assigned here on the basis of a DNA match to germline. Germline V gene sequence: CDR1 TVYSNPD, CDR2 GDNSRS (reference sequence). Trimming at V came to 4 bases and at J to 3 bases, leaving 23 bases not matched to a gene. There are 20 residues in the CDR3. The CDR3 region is CASRRDSTGGYAMVPDKLIF. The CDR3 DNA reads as TGTGCCTCCAGGAGGGATTCTACTGGGGGATACGCTATGGTACCCGATAAACTCATCTTT.

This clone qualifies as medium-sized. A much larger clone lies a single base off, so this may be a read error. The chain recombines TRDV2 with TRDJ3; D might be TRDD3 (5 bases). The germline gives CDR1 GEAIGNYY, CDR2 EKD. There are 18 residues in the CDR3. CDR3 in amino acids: CASDTGIRSSWDTRQMFF. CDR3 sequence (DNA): TGTGCCAGTGACACCGGGATTCGGAGCTCCTGGGACACCCGACAGATGTTTTTC.

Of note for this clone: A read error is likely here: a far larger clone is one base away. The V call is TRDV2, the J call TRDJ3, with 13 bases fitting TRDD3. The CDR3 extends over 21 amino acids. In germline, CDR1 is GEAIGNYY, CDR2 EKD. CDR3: CACDTCTGGYAGSWDTQQMFF. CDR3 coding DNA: TGTGCCTGTGACACCTGTACTGGGGGATACGCAGGCTCCTGGGACACCCAACAGATGTTTTTC.

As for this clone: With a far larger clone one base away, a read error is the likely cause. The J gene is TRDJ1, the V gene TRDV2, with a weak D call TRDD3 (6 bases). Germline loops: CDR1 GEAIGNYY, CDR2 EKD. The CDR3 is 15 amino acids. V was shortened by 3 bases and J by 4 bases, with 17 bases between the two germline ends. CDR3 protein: CACDPIPGASDKLIF. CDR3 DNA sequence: TGTGCCTGTGACCCGATTCCTGGGGCCAGCGATAAACTCATCTTT.

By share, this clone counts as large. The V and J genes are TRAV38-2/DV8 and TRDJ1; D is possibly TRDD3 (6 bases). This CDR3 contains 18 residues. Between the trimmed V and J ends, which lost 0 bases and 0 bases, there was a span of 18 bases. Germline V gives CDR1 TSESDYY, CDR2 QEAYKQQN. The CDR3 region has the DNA TGTGCTTATAGGAGCGCGGGGCTTTGGGGGGTTAACACCGATAAACTCATCTTT. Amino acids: CAYRSAGLWGVNTDKLIF.

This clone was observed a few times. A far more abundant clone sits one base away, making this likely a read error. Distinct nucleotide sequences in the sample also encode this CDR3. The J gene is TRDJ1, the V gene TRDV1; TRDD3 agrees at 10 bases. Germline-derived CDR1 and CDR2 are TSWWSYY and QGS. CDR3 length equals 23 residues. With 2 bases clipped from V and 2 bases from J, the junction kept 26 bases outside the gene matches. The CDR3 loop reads CALGERVGGTNWGMYLVTDKLIF. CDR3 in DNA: TGTGCTCTTGGGGAAAGGGTAGGTGGGACTAACTGGGGGATGTACCTAGTGACCGATAAACTCATCTTT.

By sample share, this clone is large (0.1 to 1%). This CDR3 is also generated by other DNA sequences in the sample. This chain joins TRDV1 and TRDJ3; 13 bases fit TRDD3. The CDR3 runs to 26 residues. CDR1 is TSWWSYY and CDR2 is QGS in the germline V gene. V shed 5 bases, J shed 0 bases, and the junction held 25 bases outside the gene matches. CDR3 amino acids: CALGSPGITALYWGIRASWDTRQMFF. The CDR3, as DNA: TGTGCTCTTGGGTCCCCGGGTATTACGGCCCTATACTGGGGGATACGGGCCTCCTGGGACACCCGACAGATGTTTTTC.

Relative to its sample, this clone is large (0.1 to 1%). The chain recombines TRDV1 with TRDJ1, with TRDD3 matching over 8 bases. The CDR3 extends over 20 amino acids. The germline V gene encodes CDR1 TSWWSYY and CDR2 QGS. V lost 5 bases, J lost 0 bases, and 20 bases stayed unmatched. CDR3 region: CALGLPRKNLGDPYTDKLIF. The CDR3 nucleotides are TGTGCTCTTGGGCTCCCGCGGAAAAACCTGGGGGACCCCTACACCGATAAACTCATCTTT.

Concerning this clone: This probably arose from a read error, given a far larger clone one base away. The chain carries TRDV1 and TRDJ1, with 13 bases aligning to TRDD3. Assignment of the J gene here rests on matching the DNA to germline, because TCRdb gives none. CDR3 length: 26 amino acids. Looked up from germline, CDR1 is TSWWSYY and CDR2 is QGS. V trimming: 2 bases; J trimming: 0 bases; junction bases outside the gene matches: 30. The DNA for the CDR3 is TGTGCTCTTGGGGAAGGGGACCCTTCCACCGAGGGGACTGGGGGATACGGATCCCTAAACACCGATAAACTCATCTTT. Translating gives CALGEGDPSTEGTGGYGSLNTDKLIF.

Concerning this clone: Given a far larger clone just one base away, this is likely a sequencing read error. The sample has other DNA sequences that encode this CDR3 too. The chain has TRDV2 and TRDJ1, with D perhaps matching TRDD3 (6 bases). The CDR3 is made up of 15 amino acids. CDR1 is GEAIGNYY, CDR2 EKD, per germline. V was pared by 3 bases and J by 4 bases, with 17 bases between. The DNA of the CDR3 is TGTGCCTGTGACCCGATTCCTGGGGCTCGCGATAAACTCATCTTT. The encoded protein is CACDPIPGARDKLIF.

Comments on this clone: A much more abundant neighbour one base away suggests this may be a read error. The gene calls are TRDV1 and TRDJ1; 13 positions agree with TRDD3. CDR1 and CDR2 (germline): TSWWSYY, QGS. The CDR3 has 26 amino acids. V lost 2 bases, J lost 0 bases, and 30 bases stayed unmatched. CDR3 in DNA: TGTGCTCTTGGGGAAGGGGACCCTTCCACCAAGGGGACTGGGGGATACGGATCCTTAAACACCGATAAACTCATCTTT. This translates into CALGEGDPSTKGTGGYGSLNTDKLIF.